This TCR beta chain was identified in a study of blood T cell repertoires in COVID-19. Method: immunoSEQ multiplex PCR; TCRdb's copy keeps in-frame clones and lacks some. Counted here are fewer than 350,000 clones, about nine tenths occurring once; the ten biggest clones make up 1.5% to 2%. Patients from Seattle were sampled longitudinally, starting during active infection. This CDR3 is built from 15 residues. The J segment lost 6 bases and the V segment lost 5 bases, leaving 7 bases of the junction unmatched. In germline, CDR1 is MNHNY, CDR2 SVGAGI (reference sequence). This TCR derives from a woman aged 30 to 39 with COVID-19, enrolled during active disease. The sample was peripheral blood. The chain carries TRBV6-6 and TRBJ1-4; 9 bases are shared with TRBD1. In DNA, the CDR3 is TGTGCCAGCAGTACCCCCGACAGGGGGGATGAAAAACTGTTTTTT. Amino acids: CASSTPDRGDEKLFF.